What follows are 27 T cell receptor beta chains derived from one specimen sequenced in a study of blood T cell repertoires in COVID-19. Only in-frame clones appear in the TCRdb table, and some are missing; sequencing was by immunoSEQ multiplex PCR. The sample contains about 250,000 clones, about 87% of which appear only once. Input material: peripheral blood. These receptor sequences come from a woman in her twenties or thirties with COVID-19, enrolled during active disease.

The chain couples TRBV6-2 or TRBV6-3 to TRBJ2-7, with a tentative D call TRBD2 (6 bases). Trimming took 2 bases from V and 0 from J, leaving 14 bases between them. The CDR3 consists of 16 residues. Germline V gene lookup returns CDR1 MNHEY and CDR2 SVGEGT. The CDR3 nucleotides read TGTGCCAGCAGTTACACCCTAGCGAGGAGCTCCTACGAGCAGTACTTC. It specifies CASSYTLARSSYEQYF.

The chain has TRBV5-1 and TRBJ2-3; TRBD2 aligns across 7 bases. V lost 3 bases and J lost 6; bases outside the gene matches: 13. From germline, CDR1 is SGHRS and CDR2 YFSETQ. This CDR3 is built from 16 residues. The CDR3 DNA is TGCGCCAGCAGCTGGACCCTTACGGGAGGTATGGATACGCAGTATTTT. Its protein product is CASSWTLTGGMDTQYF.

In nucleotides, the CDR3 is TGTGCCAGCAGCTTAGCCCCCGGGGACACCGAAAACATTCAGTACTTC. Translated: CASSLAPGDTENIQYF. This chain joins TRBV11-2 and TRBJ2-4; TRBD1 might be the D (6 bases). Between the trimmed V and J ends, which lost 1 base and 5 bases, there was a span of 15 bases. Germline V gives CDR1 SGHAT, CDR2 FQNNGV. This CDR3 has 16 residues.

Comments on this clone: The sample has other DNA sequences that encode this CDR3 too. The chain couples TRBV24-1 to TRBJ2-3; 10 nucleotides line up with TRBD1. With 3 bases clipped from V and 2 bases from J, the junction kept 4 bases outside the gene matches. Per germline, CDR1 KGHDR and CDR2 SFDVKD. This CDR3 has 16 amino acids. CDR3: CATSDPGQGSTDTQYF. The CDR3, as DNA: TGTGCCACCAGTGATCCGGGACAGGGGTCCACAGATACGCAGTATTTT.

The V gene is TRBV15, the J gene TRBJ2-7, with 9 bases aligning to TRBD1. The CDR3 extends over 17 amino acids. CDR1 and CDR2 (germline): LNHNV, YYDKDF (reference sequence). After removal of 4 bases from V and 3 bases from J, the junction contained 13 bases not matched to a gene. CDR3 in amino acids: CATSIGYPGQGLYEQYF. Written as DNA, the CDR3 is TGTGCCACCAGCATAGGGTACCCGGGACAGGGCCTCTACGAGCAGTACTTC.

This chain joins TRBV10-2 and TRBJ2-5; D gene unclear. CDR1 is WSHSY and CDR2 is SAAADI in the germline V gene. The V end was cut by 0 bases, the J end by 1 base, with 9 bases between. This CDR3 has 15 amino acids. CDR3 residues: CASSESLNSQETQYF. In nucleotides, the CDR3 is TGCGCCAGCAGTGAGTCGTTGAACAGCCAAGAGACCCAGTACTTC.

CDR3 nucleotides: TGTGCCAGCTCACTACAGGGTCCTGGGGCCAACGTCCTGACTTTC. Its protein is CASSLQGPGANVLTF. The J gene is TRBJ2-6, the V gene TRBV18; D is possibly TRBD1 (6 bases). V was clipped by 4 bases and J by 2 bases, with 9 bases between them. Per germline, CDR1 KGHSH and CDR2 LQKENI. The CDR3 consists of 15 residues. Supplemented by reference TRBV18 and TRBJ2-6, the full variable domain reads NAGVMQNPRHLVRRRGQEARLRCSPMKGHSHVYWYRQLPEEGLKFMVYLQKENIIDESGMPKERFSAEFPKEGPSILRIQQVVRGDSAAYFCASSLQGPGANVLTFGAGSRLTVL.

The rearrangement uses TRBV29-1 and TRBJ2-7; D call uncertain. Looked up from germline, CDR1 is SQVTM and CDR2 is ANQGSEA. V shed 1 base and J shed 3 bases, with 16 bases lying between them. This CDR3 is 15 amino acids long. The CDR3: CSVEAAGMLGYEQYF. CDR3 nucleotides: TGCAGCGTTGAAGCTGCAGGCATGCTGGGCTACGAGCAGTACTTC.

The chain recombines TRBV28 with TRBJ1-5; TRBD1 might be the D (6 bases). The CDR3 covers 15 residues. Germline V gives CDR1 MDHEN, CDR2 SYDVKM. The germline V and J ends were trimmed by 5 bases and 0 bases, with 11 bases remaining between them. CDR3 in DNA: TGTGCCAGCAGTCCCCAGGGGTTTAGCAATCAGCCCCAGCATTTT. Translating gives CASSPQGFSNQPQHF.

The CDR3, as DNA: TGTGCCAGCAGCTTAGCCAACAGGGGTGTGAATACGCAGTATTTT. Its translation is CASSLANRGVNTQYF. V and J are TRBV7-6 and TRBJ2-3, with 7 bases identical to TRBD1. This CDR3 comprises 15 residues. The germline V gene encodes CDR1 SGHVS and CDR2 FNYEAQ. V was clipped by 0 bases and J by 7 bases; unmatched bases: 7.

This chain links TRBV19 with TRBJ2-5; tentatively, D is TRBD1 (6 bases). The CDR3 has 12 residues. Germline lookup yields CDR1 LNHDA and CDR2 SQIVND (reference sequence). Trimming took off 5 bases at V and 4 bases at J, with 8 bases between the two ends. The CDR3 sequence is CASSPDRETQYF. CDR3 in DNA: TGTGCCAGTAGTCCGGACAGAGAGACCCAGTACTTC.

This clone has a single count. V gene TRBV27 combines with J gene TRBJ2-1, with D possibly being TRBD1 (6 bases). V shed 7 bases and J shed 8 bases, with 24 bases lying between them. Germline CDR1 is MNHEY and CDR2 is SMNVEV (reference sequence). The CDR3 is made up of 16 amino acids. In DNA, the CDR3 is TGTGCCAGCACCAAATCGGGGCAGGGGAGAATCTATGAGCAGTTCTTC. Its protein is CASTKSGQGRIYEQFF.

V gene TRBV7-6 combines with J gene TRBJ2-3; TRBD1 matches 9 bases. Per germline, CDR1 SGHVS and CDR2 FNYEAQ. Trimming took 0 bases from V and 1 from J; bases not matched to a gene: 2. The CDR3 loop spans 16 amino acids. CDR3 in amino acids: CASSLAQGAGTDTQYF. CDR3 DNA: TGTGCCAGCAGCTTAGCACAGGGGGCAGGCACAGATACGCAGTATTTT.

The J gene is TRBJ1-5, the V gene TRBV7-2; D possibly corresponds to TRBD1 (6 bases). The germline CDR1 and CDR2 sequences are SGHTA and FQGNSA. The CDR3 runs 14 residues. V was cut by 2 bases and J by 7 bases, with 12 bases left in between. The CDR3 nucleotides read TGTGCCAGCAGCTTATCCCCAAGGGGGCAGCCCCAGCATTTT. It codes for CASSLSPRGQPQHF.

The rearrangement uses TRBV10-1 and TRBJ2-1; no clear D gene. Trimming removed 0 bases from V and 7 bases from J, with 7 bases in between. The V gene's germline CDR1 is WNHNN and CDR2 SYGVQD (reference sequence). The CDR3 is 13 residues long. The CDR3 coding sequence is TGCGCCAGCAGTGAGTCTGCGGCGAATGAGCAGTTCTTC. Its translation: CASSESAANEQFF.

This clone was recorded only once. The chain uses TRBV5-1 and TRBJ1-2; 9 nucleotides agree with TRBD1. The CDR3 consists of 15 residues. The V and J ends lost 4 bases and 2 bases, in that order; junction bases with no gene match: 6. Per the germline V gene, CDR1 is SGHRS and CDR2 is YFSETQ. CDR3: CASSTTGTGNYGYTF. The DNA of the CDR3 is TGCGCCAGCAGCACAACCGGGACAGGGAACTATGGCTACACCTTC.

This chain connects TRBV30 to TRBJ2-2; TRBD1 agrees at 11 bases. In germline, CDR1 is GTSNPN, CDR2 SVGIG (reference sequence). There are 13 residues in the CDR3. The V and J ends lost 3 bases and 9 bases, in that order; junction bases with no gene match: 3. The CDR3 coding sequence is TGTGCCTGGAGGGGACAGGGGGGGAGGGAGCTGTTTTTT. Amino acids: CAWRGQGGRELFF.

The CDR3 DNA reads TGTGCCAGCAGCCCTCGGGTAGACAATGAGCAGTTCTTC. It is translated as CASSPRVDNEQFF. The rearrangement links TRBV7-2 to TRBJ2-1; D is uncertain. With 5 bases removed from V and 5 bases from J, the gap between germline ends came to 10 bases. The CDR3 has 13 residues. Germline V gene sequence: CDR1 SGHTA, CDR2 FQGNSA.

This clone was seen only once. CDR3 sequence (DNA): TGTGCCAGCAGACAATCGGGTGGGCAAGAGACCCAGTACTTC. Amino acid sequence: CASRQSGGQETQYF. The chain uses TRBV11-2 and TRBJ2-5; D unresolved. CDR1 SGHAT and CDR2 FQNNGV come from the germline V gene. CDR3 length equals 14 residues. The V end was cut by 6 bases, the J end by 2 bases, with 13 bases between.

This rearrangement joins TRBV3-1 (or the pseudogene TRBV3-2) to TRBJ1-6; 7 nucleotides match TRBD1. J lost 10 bases, V lost 0 bases, and 9 bases had no gene match. Germline CDR1 is LGHDT and CDR2 is YNNKEL (reference sequence). This CDR3 comprises 16 residues. The CDR3 reads CASSQDWVRGRSPLHF. DNA of the CDR3: TGTGCCAGCAGCCAAGATTGGGTCAGGGGGAGGTCACCCCTCCACTTT.

The table lists this clone with a few counts. V is TRBV7-2 and J is TRBJ2-1; D uncertain. CDR1 SGHTA and CDR2 FQGNSA come from the germline V gene. The CDR3 has 17 residues. V dropped 7 bases and J dropped 1 base, with 20 bases sitting between them. In DNA form, the CDR3 reads TGTGCCAGCAACTTCCCCCAACTAACGGTTTCCTACAATGAGCAGTTCTTC. This gives the protein CASNFPQLTVSYNEQFF. Complete variable domain (other parts from reference TRBV7-2 and TRBJ2-1): GAGVSQSPSNKVTEKGKDVELRCDPISGHTALYWYRQSLGQGLEFLIYFQGNSAPDKSGLPSDRFSAERTGGSVSTLTIQRTQQEDSAVYLCASNFPQLTVSYNEQFFGPGTRLTVL.

This chain joins TRBV7-9 and TRBJ2-3; TRBD2 matches 10 bases. Germline V gene data show CDR1 as SEHNR and CDR2 as FQNEAQ (reference sequence). The J segment lost 7 bases and the V segment lost 5 bases, leaving 12 bases of the junction unmatched. The CDR3 runs to 16 residues. DNA for the CDR3: TGTGCCAGCAGCCCGCCGGGGAGCGGGGGGGCGTATACGCAGTATTTT. This encodes CASSPPGSGGAYTQYF.

This clone showed up just once. The chain carries TRBV2 and TRBJ1-1; 8 bases line up with TRBD1. The CDR3 runs to 13 residues. Germline V gene sequence: CDR1 SNHLY, CDR2 FYNNEI. J was trimmed by 12 bases and V by 6 bases; bases with no gene match: 12. CDR3 in amino acids: CASSDGQGWRSFF. Written as DNA, the CDR3 is TGTGCCAGCAGCGATGGACAGGGATGGAGATCTTTCTTT.

The chain joins TRBV19 to TRBJ2-7; 8 bases agree with TRBD2. Losses at the gene ends were 0 bases for V and 2 bases for J; bases not matched to a gene: 6. Germline CDR1 is LNHDA and CDR2 is SQIVND (reference sequence). The CDR3 runs 16 residues. Written as DNA, the CDR3 is TGTGCCAGTAGTATAGATCCTGCGGGGGGAACCTACGAGCAGTACTTC. Its protein product is CASSIDPAGGTYEQYF.

This chain joins TRBV15 and TRBJ1-5; 7 bases align to TRBD1. This CDR3 is 17 amino acids long. The germline CDR1 and CDR2 sequences are LNHNV and YYDKDF (reference sequence). Trimming cost V 5 bases and J 2 bases; bases outside gene matches: 12. In DNA, the CDR3 is TGTGCCACCAGCCCCCTTAGGACAGGACGGGGCAATCAGCCCCAGCATTTT. It codes for CATSPLRTGRGNQPQHF.

This clone showed up many times. This rearrangement joins TRBV7-2 to TRBJ2-7; TRBD1 matches at 7 bases. V lost 1 base and J lost 5; bases outside the gene matches: 5. This CDR3 comprises 14 residues. CDR1 and CDR2 (germline): SGHTA, FQGNSA. The CDR3 bases are TGTGCCAGCAGCTTAGGACAGGGAACGGACGAGCAGTACTTC. The encoded protein is CASSLGQGTDEQYF.

The chain carries TRBV7-2 and TRBJ2-1, with 8 bases identical to TRBD1. Germline loops: CDR1 SGHTA, CDR2 FQGNSA. The V and J ends lost 1 base and 0 bases, in that order; junction bases with no gene match: 11. This CDR3 region has 19 residues. The CDR3 spells CASSLVVLTGVSSYNEQFF. In DNA form, the CDR3 reads TGTGCCAGCAGCTTAGTAGTTTTGACAGGGGTCAGCTCCTACAATGAGCAGTTCTTC.